The 21 T cell receptor beta chains below all came from one sample that was sequenced in a study of vaccination and CD4 T cells after COVID-19. The antigens for these receptors are not known. Regarding treatment: approximately nine-day PBMC culture with coronavirus spike peptide pools or control peptides (ViraFEST assay). The Oncomine TCR Beta short-read assay was applied to DNA of cultured CD4+ T cells. Via MiXCR, TCRdb re-called the PCR reads, giving one row per CDR3 protein. The profile covers about 3,500 distinct CDR3 sequences, with around 32% appearing a single time and approximately 30% taken by the ten largest. Sample: CD4+ T cells from blood, cultured in vitro. These receptors were obtained from a human donor who had recovered from COVID-19.

About this clonotype itself: One end of the junction fails to match germline, which may point to a read error. The V and J genes are TRBV19 and TRBJ1-1; a weak D match, TRBD1 (5 bases). The germline V gene encodes CDR1 LNHDA and CDR2 SQIVND (reference sequence). The CDR3 contains 12 residues. CDR3 sequence (DNA): TGTGCCAGTAGTAAGCGACAGACTGAAGCTTCCTTT. Its translation: CASSKRQTEASF.

V and J are TRBV20-1 and TRBJ2-2; TRBD1 agrees at 9 bases. With 3 bases clipped from V and 5 bases from J, the junction kept 7 bases outside the gene matches. Germline V CDR1 and CDR2: DFQATT, SNEGSKA (reference sequence). CDR3 length equals 15 residues. The CDR3, as DNA: TGCAGTGCTAGCACAGGGGGCGCGGAAACCGGGGAGCTGTTTTTT. Its protein is CSASTGGAETGELFF.

The chain is built from TRBV6-5 and TRBJ2-5, with D possibly TRBD2 on 6 matching bases. Between the trimmed V and J ends, which lost 1 base and 3 bases, there was a span of 9 bases. Germline loops: CDR1 MNHEY, CDR2 SVGAGI. The CDR3 loop spans 14 amino acids. The CDR3 nucleotides are TGTGCCAGCAGTTACTTTTCTAGCGAAGAGACCCAGTACTTC. This encodes CASSYFSSEETQYF.

The V and J genes are TRBV11-2 and TRBJ1-1, with D maybe TRBD1 (5 bases). From germline, CDR1 is SGHAT and CDR2 FQNNGV. Deletions cut 7 bases from V and 5 bases from J, with 20 bases between. The CDR3 spans 15 residues. The CDR3 reads CASTRNRGAGTEAFF. CDR3 coding DNA: TGTGCCAGCACCCGAAACCGGGGCGCAGGGACTGAAGCTTTCTTT.

By frequency in the sample, this clonotype is medium-sized. This sequence joins TRBV2 and TRBJ2-1; a weak D match, TRBD1 (6 bases). The CDR3 totals 13 residues. V was trimmed by 8 bases and J by 3 bases, leaving 11 bases between them. The germline gives CDR1 SNHLY, CDR2 FYNNEI. CDR3 protein: CASRNRVYNEQFF. The CDR3 nucleotides read TGTGCCAGCCGAAACAGGGTCTACAATGAGCAGTTCTTC.

This clonotype is termed medium-sized. The rearrangement links TRBV10-3 to TRBJ2-3; no firm D call. Germline V gene data show CDR1 as ENHRY and CDR2 as SYGVKD. CDR3 length equals 12 residues. V lost 6 bases and J 4 bases, leaving 8 bases between the germline ends. The CDR3 DNA follows: TGTGCCATCAGCGACAATCCAGATACGCAGTATTTT. Its protein is CAISDNPDTQYF.

This clonotype was detected a few times. The chain carries TRBV6-5 and TRBJ1-1; a weak D match, TRBD1 (6 bases). Per the germline V gene, CDR1 is MNHEY and CDR2 is SVGAGI. Trimming removed 4 bases at V and 5 bases at J, with 20 bases between. There are 16 residues in the CDR3. The CDR3 DNA follows: TGTGCCAGCAGTTCGGGATTTAACAGGGTGGGAACTGAAGCTTTCTTT. It yields the protein CASSSGFNRVGTEAFF.

The gene calls are TRBV5-1 and TRBJ2-7; 10 positions match TRBD1. Germline V gene data show CDR1 as SGHRS and CDR2 as YFSETQ. The J segment lost 4 bases and the V segment lost 3 bases, leaving 4 bases of the junction unmatched. The CDR3 consists of 14 residues. The CDR3 here is CASSSSGQGYEQYF. CDR3 in DNA: TGCGCCAGCAGCTCGTCGGGACAGGGGTACGAGCAGTACTTC.

Concerning this clonotype itself: A much larger clone differs from this one at a single base, so this may be a read error. This sequence joins TRBV7-9 and TRBJ2-1; TRBD2 aligns across 10 bases. The V gene end was trimmed by 0 bases and the J gene end by 8 bases; junction bases not matched to a gene: 7. The germline V gene encodes CDR1 SEHNR and CDR2 FQNEAQ (reference sequence). The CDR3 covers 16 residues. DNA for the CDR3: TGTGCCAGCAGCTTAGCGCACGGACTAGCGGTGCATGAGCAGTTCTTC. Translation: CASSLAHGLAVHEQFF.

This clonotype was detected only a few times. The chain joins TRBV29-1 to TRBJ2-3, with 14 bases fitting TRBD2. V shed 3 bases, J shed 2 bases, and the junction held 1 base outside the gene matches. The germline CDR1 and CDR2 sequences are SQVTM and ANQGSEA. The CDR3 spans 15 residues. CDR3 in amino acids: CSVEGLAGDTDTQYF. The CDR3 DNA reads as TGCAGCGTTGAGGGACTAGCGGGGGACACAGATACGCAGTATTTT.

The sample holds a few counts of this clonotype. The gene calls are TRBV6-1 and TRBJ1-5, with TRBD1 identical over 8 bases. Germline CDR1 is MNHNS and CDR2 is SASEGT. Trimming removed 8 bases from V and 6 bases from J; junction bases left unmatched: 9. The CDR3 spans 14 residues. This CDR3 reads CASGTTGAIQPQHF. CDR3 DNA sequence: TGTGCCAGCGGGACGACAGGGGCGATTCAGCCCCAGCATTTT.

This clonotype was detected only a few times. CDR3 in DNA: TGTGCCAGCAGTTTCCAACAGGGGGTGGATAGCAATCAGCCCCAGCATTTT. Protein: CASSFQQGVDSNQPQHF. The chain has TRBV6-5 and TRBJ1-5; 8 bases are shared with TRBD1. With 4 bases clipped from V and 0 bases from J, the junction kept 8 bases outside the gene matches. The germline V gene encodes CDR1 MNHEY and CDR2 SVGAGI. CDR3 size: 17 residues.

This clonotype was detected a few times. The chain links TRBV5-1 to TRBJ2-5, with 7 nucleotides matching TRBD1. The length of the CDR3 is 16 residues. The V and J ends lost 4 bases and 2 bases, in that order; junction bases with no gene match: 11. Germline V CDR1 and CDR2: SGHRS, YFSETQ. CDR3 DNA: TGCGCCAGCAGCCTCCCGACAGGGAATGGACAAGAGACCCAGTACTTC. Translated: CASSLPTGNGQETQYF.

The V call is TRBV11-2, the J call TRBJ2-2; D is uncertain. CDR1 is SGHAT and CDR2 is FQNNGV in the germline V gene. The V end lost 5 bases, the J end lost 0 bases, and 10 bases lay between the germline ends. This CDR3 contains 15 residues. Here the CDR3 DNA reads TGTGCCAGCAGCCTGGGGTTCGCGAACACCGGGGAGCTGTTTTTT. Residues: CASSLGFANTGELFF.

The chain recombines TRBV6-1 with TRBJ2-3; possible D gene TRBD2, 5 bases. V was pared by 4 bases and J by 8 bases, with 13 bases between. CDR1 MNHNS and CDR2 SASEGT come from the germline V gene. The CDR3 has 13 residues. DNA of the CDR3: TGTGCCAGCAGTGGGACCCGGGCGGGTACGCAGTATTTT. Translated, it gives CASSGTRAGTQYF.

The CDR3 DNA follows: TGCAGTGCTAGAGTGACTGAGGATAGCAATCAGCCCCAGCATTTT. It codes for CSARVTEDSNQPQHF. The chain joins TRBV20-1 to TRBJ1-5; D gene unclear. V was pared by 1 base and J by 0 bases, with 10 bases between. Germline V gives CDR1 DFQATT, CDR2 SNEGSKA (reference sequence). This CDR3 has 15 amino acids.

The rearrangement links TRBV5-4 to TRBJ1-1; no clear D gene. Trimming pared 1 base from V and 4 bases from J, leaving 11 bases between. Germline lookup yields CDR1 SGHNT and CDR2 YYREEE (reference sequence). The CDR3 has 14 amino acids. The CDR3 DNA reads TGTGCCAGCAGCTTGTTTCTCGAGGGCACTGAAGCTTTCTTT. It codes for CASSLFLEGTEAFF.

The V and J genes are TRBV6-5 and TRBJ1-4, with D tentatively TRBD1 (6 bases). The CDR3 is made up of 14 amino acids. Deletions cut 4 bases from V and 1 base from J, with 7 bases between. The germline V gene has CDR1 MNHEY and CDR2 SVGAGI. DNA for the CDR3: TGTGCCAGCAGTTCGACAGGAACTAATGAAAAACTGTTTTTT. Translation gives CASSSTGTNEKLFF.

The V call is TRBV11-2, the J call TRBJ1-2; TRBD1 is a possible D gene (6 bases). Germline CDR1 SGHAT, CDR2 FQNNGV. The length of the CDR3 is 14 residues. V lost 3 bases to trimming and J lost 4 bases, with 12 bases between them. The CDR3 DNA reads as TGTGCCAGCAGCTTCAATCCACAGGGCTATGGCTACACCTTC. It is translated as CASSFNPQGYGYTF.

This chain connects TRBV5-1 to TRBJ1-5; D might be TRBD1 (5 bases). V lost 0 bases and J 6 bases, leaving 10 bases between the germline ends. Per germline, CDR1 SGHRS and CDR2 YFSETQ. The CDR3 contains 14 residues. The CDR3, as DNA: TGCGCCAGCAGCTTGGACGGGGGGAGTCAGCCCCAGCATTTT. It yields the protein CASSLDGGSQPQHF.

The chain couples TRBV12-3 or TRBV12-4 to TRBJ2-5; D may correspond to TRBD1 or TRBD2 (6 bases each). The CDR3 extends over 15 amino acids. Trimming cost V 3 bases and J 1 base, with 12 bases left between them. CDR3 protein: CASSLVGGFQETQYF. CDR3 DNA: TGTGCCAGCAGTTTGGTCGGGGGCTTCCAAGAGACCCAGTACTTC.